A single sample gave rise to the 17 T cell receptor beta chains below, sequenced in a study of T cells in Graves' hyperthyroidism and ophthalmopathy. Amplified TCR beta CDR3 regions came from RNA transcripts. HTBI primers were employed in a first-round RT-PCR of the TCR CDR3. TCRdb recomputed calls from the multiplex PCR reads with MiXCR, one row per CDR3 protein. The table includes more than 500,000 distinct CDR3 sequences, 15% to 20% detected once. Sequencing input: blood. Source of these receptors: a woman in her thirties with Graves' ophthalmopathy.

This clonotype was seen repeatedly, ten times or more. The genes are TRBV6-2 or TRBV6-3 and TRBJ1-1, with a tentative D call TRBD1 (5 bases). The V gene lost 5 bases and the J gene lost 1 base, with 11 bases spanning the gap. This CDR3 is built from 14 residues. Germline CDR1 MNHEY, CDR2 SVGEGT. CDR3 sequence reads: CASSRSRGNTEAFF. The CDR3 DNA is TGTGCCAGCAGTCGTTCGAGGGGGAACACTGAAGCTTTCTTT.

The rearrangement uses TRBV15 and TRBJ1-2, with D unclear. Germline-derived CDR1 and CDR2 are LNHNV and YYDKDF (reference sequence). The CDR3 spans 13 residues. Trimming took 0 bases from V and 4 from J, leaving 6 bases between them. CDR3 sequence: CATSRDGSYGYTF. CDR3 sequence (DNA): TGTGCCACCAGCAGAGATGGGTCCTATGGCTACACCTTC.

This clonotype was found many times. This chain connects TRBV20-1 to TRBJ2-7; D ambiguous. The CDR3 is 14 amino acids. Trimming pared 3 bases from V and 1 base from J, leaving 13 bases between. CDR1 and CDR2 (germline): DFQATT, SNEGSKA (reference sequence). CDR3 residues: CSARIPAQSYEQYF. DNA of the CDR3: TGCAGTGCTAGGATCCCCGCACAGTCCTACGAGCAGTACTTC.

This clonotype came up many times. The chain links TRBV11-2 to TRBJ2-3, with D tentatively TRBD1 (5 bases). The CDR3 consists of 13 residues. Trimming removed 6 bases from V and 2 bases from J, with 9 bases in between. Germline lookup yields CDR1 SGHAT and CDR2 FQNNGV. In nucleotides, the CDR3 is TGTGCCAGCAGGGACATAGCCACAGATACGCAGTATTTT. Its protein product is CASRDIATDTQYF.

This clonotype was detected a few times. The chain employs TRBV7-3 and TRBJ2-6; the D is unclear. With 1 base removed from V and 2 bases from J, the gap between germline ends came to 12 bases. In germline, CDR1 is SGHTA, CDR2 FQGTGA. CDR3 length: 17 amino acids. This chain's CDR3 is CASSLNRIGAGANVLTF. The CDR3 bases are TGTGCCAGCAGCTTAAATCGTATAGGTGCTGGGGCCAACGTCCTGACTTTC.

The chain is built from TRBV19 and TRBJ2-1, with D perhaps assigned TRBD1 or TRBD2 (5 bases each). Looked up from germline, CDR1 is LNHDA and CDR2 is SQIVND (reference sequence). The CDR3 has 13 amino acids. With 4 bases removed from V and 5 bases from J, the gap between germline ends came to 9 bases. The CDR3, as DNA: TGTGCCAGTAGTAAAGGGACCAACAATGAGCAGTTCTTC. Its protein is CASSKGTNNEQFF.

This chain joins TRBV28 and TRBJ2-2; D possibly matches TRBD1 or TRBD2 (5 bases each). Germline V lookup: CDR1 MDHEN, CDR2 SYDVKM. This CDR3 is built from 13 residues. The V and J ends lost 2 bases and 9 bases respectively, with 10 bases between them. The CDR3 loop is CASSLDQGRELFF. For the CDR3, the DNA is TGTGCCAGCAGTTTAGATCAGGGACGGGAGCTGTTTTTT.

V and J are TRBV4-1 and TRBJ2-2; tentative D call: TRBD1 (7 bases). The germline V gene has CDR1 MGHRA and CDR2 YSYEKL. V lost 3 bases and J lost 0, with 11 bases in between. This CDR3 has 16 residues. The chain's CDR3 is CASSHGGGANTGELFF. The DNA for the CDR3 is TGCGCCAGCAGCCATGGAGGGGGCGCGAACACCGGGGAGCTGTTTTTT.

In this sample, this clonotype turned up many times. This chain uses TRBV30 with TRBJ2-2; D perhaps matches TRBD1 (5 bases). The ends were cut back, 2 bases at V and 4 bases at J, with 8 bases in the middle. The CDR3 totals 13 residues. Looked up from germline, CDR1 is GTSNPN and CDR2 is SVGIG (reference sequence). The CDR3 is CAWSKTVTGELFF. CDR3 sequence (DNA): TGTGCCTGGAGTAAGACAGTCACCGGGGAGCTGTTTTTT.

This clonotype was found a few times. The rearrangement links TRBV20-1 to TRBJ2-2; 8 nucleotides match TRBD2. V lost 3 bases, J lost 0 bases, and 0 bases stayed unmatched. The length of the CDR3 is 14 residues. CDR1 and CDR2 from the germline V gene are DFQATT and SNEGSKA (reference sequence). The CDR3 nucleotides read TGCAGTGCTAGCGGGAGGGCGAACACCGGGGAGCTGTTTTTT. Translated, it gives CSASGRANTGELFF.

This clonotype has at least ten counts. This sequence joins TRBV10-3 and TRBJ2-3; 8 nucleotides align to TRBD2. Germline trimming cut 7 bases from V and 4 bases from J; bases unmatched to any gene: 7. Germline loops: CDR1 ENHRY, CDR2 SYGVKD. The CDR3 has 14 residues. The DNA for the CDR3 is TGTGCCATCACCCAGCGGGAGATCCCAGATACGCAGTATTTT. Its protein is CAITQREIPDTQYF.

The rearrangement joins TRBV18 to TRBJ2-7, with 7 bases lining up with TRBD1. Germline assignment: CDR1 KGHSH and CDR2 LQKENI. The CDR3 is made up of 16 amino acids. V was pared by 5 bases and J by 3 bases, with 13 bases of the junction left unmatched. The CDR3, as DNA: TGTGCCAGCTCATCCGCCGGGACAGTAAAGAACTACGAGCAGTACTTC. The encoded protein is CASSSAGTVKNYEQYF.

This chain links TRBV12-3 or TRBV12-4 with TRBJ2-3, with 9 bases that match TRBD2. The CDR3 has 15 residues. J gave up 4 bases and V 6 bases, and 8 bases lay outside the gene matches. CDR3 bases: TGTGCCAGCAGGCCAGGGGCGGGAGGGTCAGATACGCAGTATTTT. Encoded protein: CASRPGAGGSDTQYF.

This clonotype was seen ten or more times. This chain's CDR3 is CSAGGKGLGKTEAFF. In DNA form, the CDR3 reads TGCAGTGCTGGGGGGAAGGGGTTGGGGAAGACTGAAGCTTTCTTT. The chain is built from TRBV20-1 and TRBJ1-1; TRBD1 is a possible D gene (5 bases). Germline CDR1 and CDR2: DFQATT and SNEGSKA (reference sequence). V dropped 5 bases and J dropped 5 bases, with 21 bases sitting between them. The CDR3 has 15 amino acids.

Only a few counts were recorded for this clonotype. The rearrangement links TRBV5-5 to TRBJ1-4; D not resolved. Germline V gene sequence: CDR1 SGHKS, CDR2 YYEKEE (reference sequence). Trimming pared 1 base from V and 7 bases from J, leaving 8 bases between. The CDR3 totals 13 residues. CDR3 sequence reads: CASSLPGSEKLFF. CDR3 bases: TGTGCCAGCAGCTTGCCCGGGTCTGAAAAACTGTTTTTT.

This clonotype occurred many times. The chain uses TRBV28 and TRBJ1-4; possible D gene TRBD1, 5 bases. Germline CDR1 MDHEN, CDR2 SYDVKM. Trimming pared 2 bases from V and 2 bases from J, leaving 9 bases between. The CDR3 loop spans 15 amino acids. The DNA of the CDR3 is TGTGCCAGCAGTTTAACGGCAGGGACTAATGAAAAACTGTTTTTT. Translating it yields CASSLTAGTNEKLFF.

The chain uses TRBV4-3 and TRBJ1-2; 8 positions agree with TRBD1. The germline V gene encodes CDR1 LGHNA and CDR2 YSLEER. The CDR3 is 15 residues long. V trimming: 4 bases; J trimming: 3 bases; junction bases outside the gene matches: 7. This CDR3 is CASSPQGGPYYGYTF. CDR3 nucleotides: TGCGCCAGCAGCCCACAGGGGGGCCCCTACTATGGCTACACCTTC.